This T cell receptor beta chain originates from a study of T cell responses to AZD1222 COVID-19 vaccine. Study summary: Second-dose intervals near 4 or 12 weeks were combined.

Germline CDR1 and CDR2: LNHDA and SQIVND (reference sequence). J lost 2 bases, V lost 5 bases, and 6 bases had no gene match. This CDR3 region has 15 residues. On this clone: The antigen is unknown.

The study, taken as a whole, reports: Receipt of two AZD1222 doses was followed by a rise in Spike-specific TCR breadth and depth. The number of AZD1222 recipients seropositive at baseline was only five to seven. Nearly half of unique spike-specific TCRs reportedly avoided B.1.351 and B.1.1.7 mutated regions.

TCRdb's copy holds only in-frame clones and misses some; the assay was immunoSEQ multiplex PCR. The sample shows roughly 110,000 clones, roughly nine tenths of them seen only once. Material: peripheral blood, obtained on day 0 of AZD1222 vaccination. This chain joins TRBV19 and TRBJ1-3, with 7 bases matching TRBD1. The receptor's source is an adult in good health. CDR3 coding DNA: TGTGCCAGTAGTCTCCCCGGGACAGCTGGAAACACCATATATTTT. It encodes CASSLPGTAGNTIYF.